A selection of T cell receptor beta chains follows, all from one sample in a study of blood T cell repertoires in COVID-19. The method was immunoSEQ multiplex PCR; TCRdb's version includes in-frame clones alone and lacks a portion of them. The sample contains about 220,000 clones, roughly 84% of which appear only once. Material: peripheral blood. These receptors were collected from an elderly woman with acute or convalescent COVID-19. Each CDR3 is given with its conserved first and last residue. A D gene is named only where the DNA matches it firmly.

TRBD1 TRBJ1-3 TRBV19 CASSAPRTGGGNTIYF
- TRBJ2-1 TRBV5-5 CASSLELVRGDVPYNEQFF
- TRBJ2-4 TRBV28 CASGGLQGAKNIQYF
- TRBJ2-5 TRBV3-1/TRBV3-2 CASSRLSGSETQYF
- TRBJ1-1 TRBV5-4 CASSLGVLGLNTEAFF
- TRBJ2-5 TRBV7-2 CASSPPGTQYF
- TRBJ1-1 TRBV29-1 CSVATSVGTEAFF
- TRBJ1-2 TRBV20-1 CSASDRLNYGYTF
- TRBJ2-1 TRBV13 CASVAESSYNEQFF
- TRBJ1-2 TRBV6-2/TRBV6-3 CASSKGQNLYGYTF
- TRBJ2-5 TRBV5-1 CASYGEFQETQYF
- TRBJ1-3 TRBV6-2/TRBV6-3 CASSAFGHRNTIYF
TRBD2 TRBJ2-5 TRBV6-5 CASSPGAGVRETQYF
TRBD1 TRBJ1-6 TRBV20-1 CSASPIGTGVSPLHF
- TRBJ1-1 TRBV10-3 CAIKYVSGSSTEAFF
- TRBJ1-1 TRBV3-1/TRBV3-2 CASSRWQSNTEAFF
TRBD1 TRBJ1-1 TRBV9 CASSVGGQGARSEAFF
- TRBJ2-2 TRBV5-4 CASSSRGVGSGELFF
TRBD1 TRBJ1-1 TRBV19 CATTRGGQGAISSEAFF
TRBD2 TRBJ2-5 TRBV9 CASSANSGTSETQYF
TRBD1 TRBJ1-1 TRBV7-6 CASSPLTGGVRGTEAFF
- TRBJ1-4 TRBV11-3 CASSNPRGKTTNEKLFF
- TRBJ1-1 TRBV27 CASSYGQGRNTEAFF
- TRBJ1-2 TRBV20-1 CSASSGLLSYGYTF
- TRBJ1-1 TRBV11-3 CASSLQGRLNTEAFF
- TRBJ1-1 TRBV3-1/TRBV3-2 CASSPIVDGSTEAFF
TRBD1 TRBJ2-7 TRBV6-5 CASKGQGANYEQYF